This T cell receptor (beta chain) was captured in a study of OX40 agonist ivuxolimab in advanced cancers. Generated by immunoSEQ multiplex PCR, the TCRdb table keeps only in-frame clones and is missing some. The sample carries around 85,000 clones, under 95% recorded once. The sample was CD4+ or CD8+ T cells sorted from blood, taken in a trial of the OX40 agonist ivuxolimab. This clonotype originated in an adult with an advanced solid tumor such as melanoma, head and neck, liver or kidney cancer.

The CDR3 region has the DNA TGTGCCAGCAGCTCCCGGGACAGGGGGCCGTTAACCGGGGAGCTGTTTTTT. Its protein product is CASSSRDRGPLTGELFF. This chain joins TRBV7-9 and TRBJ2-2; 12 bases align to TRBD1. With V trimmed by 4 bases and J by 5 bases, 8 bases remained unmatched. The CDR3 is 17 residues long. The germline CDR1 and CDR2 sequences are SEHNR and FQNEAQ (reference sequence).